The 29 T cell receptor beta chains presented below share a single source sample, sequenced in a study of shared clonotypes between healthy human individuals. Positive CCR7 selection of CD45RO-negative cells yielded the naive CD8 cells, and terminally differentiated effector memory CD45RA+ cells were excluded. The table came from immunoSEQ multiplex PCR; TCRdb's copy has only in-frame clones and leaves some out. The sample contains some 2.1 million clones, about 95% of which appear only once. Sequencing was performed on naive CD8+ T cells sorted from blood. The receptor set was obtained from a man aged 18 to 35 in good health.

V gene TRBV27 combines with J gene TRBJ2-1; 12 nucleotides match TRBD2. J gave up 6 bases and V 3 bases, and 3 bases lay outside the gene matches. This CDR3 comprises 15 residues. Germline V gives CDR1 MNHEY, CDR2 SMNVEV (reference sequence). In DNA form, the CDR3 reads TGTGCCAGCAGTTTGACTAGCGGGAGATCCAATGAGCAGTTCTTC. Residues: CASSLTSGRSNEQFF.

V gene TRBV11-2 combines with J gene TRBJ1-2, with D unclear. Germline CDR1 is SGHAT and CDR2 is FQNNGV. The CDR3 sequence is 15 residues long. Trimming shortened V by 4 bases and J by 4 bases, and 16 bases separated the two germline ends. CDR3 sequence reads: CASSSLKWRAYGYTF. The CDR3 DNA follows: TGTGCCAGCAGCTCGCTAAAGTGGAGGGCCTATGGCTACACCTTC.

DNA for the CDR3: TGTGCCAGCAGTGACACATTTTTCGGGACAGACGAAGCTTTCTTT. It encodes CASSDTFFGTDEAFF. V is TRBV2 and J is TRBJ1-1, with 7 bases fitting TRBD1. The CDR3 contains 15 residues. V lost 3 bases and J lost 8; bases outside the gene matches: 12. CDR1 SNHLY and CDR2 FYNNEI come from the germline V gene.

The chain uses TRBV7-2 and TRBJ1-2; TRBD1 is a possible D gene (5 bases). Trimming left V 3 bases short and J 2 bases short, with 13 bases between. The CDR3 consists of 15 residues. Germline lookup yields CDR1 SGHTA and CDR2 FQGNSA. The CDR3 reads CASSFPGKLNYGYTF. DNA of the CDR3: TGTGCCAGCAGCTTCCCAGGGAAATTGAACTATGGCTACACCTTC.

CDR3 sequence: CASRSGLTYNEQFF. The DNA of the CDR3 is TGTGCCAGCAGGTCCGGCTTAACGTACAATGAGCAGTTCTTC. This chain connects TRBV5-4 to TRBJ2-1; D gene ambiguous. V shed 5 bases and J shed 4 bases, with 13 bases lying between them. From germline, CDR1 is SGHNT and CDR2 YYREEE (reference sequence). The length of the CDR3 is 14 residues.

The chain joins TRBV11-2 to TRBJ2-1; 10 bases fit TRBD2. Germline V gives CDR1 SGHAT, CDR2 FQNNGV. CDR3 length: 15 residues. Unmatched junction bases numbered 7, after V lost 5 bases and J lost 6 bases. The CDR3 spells CASSPLASGGNEQFF. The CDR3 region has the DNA TGTGCCAGCAGCCCCTTGGCTAGCGGGGGCAATGAGCAGTTCTTC.

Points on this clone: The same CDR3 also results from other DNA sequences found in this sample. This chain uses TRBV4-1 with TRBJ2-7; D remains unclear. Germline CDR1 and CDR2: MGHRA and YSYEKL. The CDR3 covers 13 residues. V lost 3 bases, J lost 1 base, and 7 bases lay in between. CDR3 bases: TGCGCCAGCAGCCATAGGGCTTCCTACGAGCAGTACTTC. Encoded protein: CASSHRASYEQYF.

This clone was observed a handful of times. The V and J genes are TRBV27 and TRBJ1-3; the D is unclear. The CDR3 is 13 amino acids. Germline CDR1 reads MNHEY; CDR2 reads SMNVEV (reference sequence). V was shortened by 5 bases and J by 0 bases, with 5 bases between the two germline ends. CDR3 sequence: CASSMISGNTIYF. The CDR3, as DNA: TGTGCCAGCAGTATGATCTCTGGAAACACCATATATTTT.

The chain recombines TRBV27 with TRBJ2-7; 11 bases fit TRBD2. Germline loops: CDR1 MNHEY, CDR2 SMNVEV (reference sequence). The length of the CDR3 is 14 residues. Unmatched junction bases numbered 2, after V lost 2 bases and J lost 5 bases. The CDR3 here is CASSLLGLADEQYF. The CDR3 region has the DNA TGTGCCAGCAGTTTACTGGGACTAGCGGACGAGCAGTACTTC.

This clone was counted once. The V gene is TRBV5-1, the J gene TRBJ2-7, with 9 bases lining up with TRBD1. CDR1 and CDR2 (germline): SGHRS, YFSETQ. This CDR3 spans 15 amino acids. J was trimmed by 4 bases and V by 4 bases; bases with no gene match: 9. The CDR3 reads CASSAPGQGTYEQYF. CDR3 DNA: TGCGCCAGCAGCGCACCGGGACAGGGTACGTACGAGCAGTACTTC.

The CDR3 nucleotides are TGTGCCAGCAGTAAGATTAACACTGAAGCTTTCTTT. Amino acids: CASSKINTEAFF. The J gene is TRBJ1-1, the V gene TRBV27, with D uncertain. There are 12 residues in the CDR3. CDR1 is MNHEY and CDR2 is SMNVEV in the germline V gene (reference sequence). Trimming took off 5 bases at V and 2 bases at J, with 6 bases between the two ends.

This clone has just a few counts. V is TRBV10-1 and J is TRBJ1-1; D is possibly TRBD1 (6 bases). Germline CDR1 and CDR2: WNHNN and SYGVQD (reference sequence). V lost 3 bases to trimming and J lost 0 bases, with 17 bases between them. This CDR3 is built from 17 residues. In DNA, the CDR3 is TGCGCCAGCAGTGACCCACCCCGACAGGTTATGAACACTGAAGCTTTCTTT. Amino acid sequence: CASSDPPRQVMNTEAFF.

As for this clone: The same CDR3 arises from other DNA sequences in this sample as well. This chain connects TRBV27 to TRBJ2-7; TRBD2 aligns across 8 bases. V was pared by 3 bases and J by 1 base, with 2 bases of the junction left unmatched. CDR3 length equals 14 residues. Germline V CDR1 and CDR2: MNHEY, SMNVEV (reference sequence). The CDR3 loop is CASSFAGGSYEQYF. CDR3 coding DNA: TGTGCCAGCAGTTTTGCGGGAGGTTCCTACGAGCAGTACTTC.

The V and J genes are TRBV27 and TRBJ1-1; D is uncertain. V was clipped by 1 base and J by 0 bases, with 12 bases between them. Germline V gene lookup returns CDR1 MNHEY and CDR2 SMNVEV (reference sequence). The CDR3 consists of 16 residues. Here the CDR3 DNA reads TGTGCCAGCAGTTTATTGGCCAGTCTGCTGAACACTGAAGCTTTCTTT. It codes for CASSLLASLLNTEAFF.

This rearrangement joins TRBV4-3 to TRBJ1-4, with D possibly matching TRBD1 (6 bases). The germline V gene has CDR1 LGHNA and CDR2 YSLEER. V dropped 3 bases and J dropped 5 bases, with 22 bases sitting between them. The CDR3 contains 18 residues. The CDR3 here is CASSQEGFPDSINEKLFF. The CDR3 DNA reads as TGCGCCAGCAGCCAGGAGGGATTTCCGGACAGTATAAATGAAAAACTGTTTTTT.

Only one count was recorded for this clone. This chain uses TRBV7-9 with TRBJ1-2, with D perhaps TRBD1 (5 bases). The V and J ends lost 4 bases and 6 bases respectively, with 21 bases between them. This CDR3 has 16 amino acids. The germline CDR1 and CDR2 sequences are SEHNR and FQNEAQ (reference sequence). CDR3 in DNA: TGTGCCAGCAGCTCGAGCGGGACCGTGGCGTCTGATGGCTACACCTTC. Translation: CASSSSGTVASDGYTF.

This CDR3 reads CASSPINQGPGELFF. In DNA form, the CDR3 reads TGTGCCAGCAGCCCGATAAATCAGGGACCCGGGGAGCTGTTTTTT. V is TRBV11-2 and J is TRBJ2-2; D is tentatively TRBD1 or TRBD2 (5 bases each). The V end lost 5 bases, the J end lost 6 bases, and 16 bases lay between the germline ends. This CDR3 region has 15 residues. Germline lookup yields CDR1 SGHAT and CDR2 FQNNGV.

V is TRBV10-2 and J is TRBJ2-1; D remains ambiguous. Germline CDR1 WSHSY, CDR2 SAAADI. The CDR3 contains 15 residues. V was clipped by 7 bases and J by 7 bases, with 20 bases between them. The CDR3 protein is CASNFMIPEENEQFF. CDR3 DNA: TGCGCCAGCAACTTTATGATTCCAGAGGAGAATGAGCAGTTCTTC.

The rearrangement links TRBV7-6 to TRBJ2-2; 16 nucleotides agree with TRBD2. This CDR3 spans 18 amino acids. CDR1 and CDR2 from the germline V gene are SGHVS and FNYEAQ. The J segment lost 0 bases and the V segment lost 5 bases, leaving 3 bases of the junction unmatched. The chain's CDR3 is CASSTGTSGRANTGELFF. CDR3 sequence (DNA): TGTGCCAGCAGCACAGGGACTAGCGGGAGGGCGAACACCGGGGAGCTGTTTTTT.

The CDR3 bases are TGTGCCAGCAGCCCGGGACCGGCAGCTCGTCAGCCCCAGCATTTT. This translates into CASSPGPAARQPQHF. The genes are TRBV7-9 and TRBJ1-5; a possible D gene is TRBD1 (5 bases). The CDR3 contains 15 residues. The V gene lost 5 bases and the J gene lost 6 bases, with 17 bases spanning the gap. Per germline, CDR1 SEHNR and CDR2 FQNEAQ (reference sequence).

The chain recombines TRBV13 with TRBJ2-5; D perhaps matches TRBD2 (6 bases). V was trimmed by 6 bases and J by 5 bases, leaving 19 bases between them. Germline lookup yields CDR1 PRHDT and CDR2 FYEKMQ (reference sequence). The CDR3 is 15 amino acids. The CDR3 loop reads CASRRGPTVAETQYF. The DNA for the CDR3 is TGTGCCAGCAGGCGGGGACCGACCGTCGCGGAGACCCAGTACTTC. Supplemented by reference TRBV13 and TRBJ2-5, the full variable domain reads AAGVIQSPRHLIKEKRETATLKCYPIPRHDTVYWYQQGPGQDPQFLISFYEKMQSDKGSIPDRFSAQQFSDYHSELNMSSLELGDSALYFCASRRGPTVAETQYFGPGTRLLVL.

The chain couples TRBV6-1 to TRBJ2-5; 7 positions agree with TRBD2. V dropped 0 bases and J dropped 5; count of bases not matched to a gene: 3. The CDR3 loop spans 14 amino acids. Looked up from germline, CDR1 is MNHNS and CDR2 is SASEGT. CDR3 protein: CASSEAGGGETQYF. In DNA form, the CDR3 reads TGTGCCAGCAGTGAAGCCGGGGGAGGGGAGACCCAGTACTTC.

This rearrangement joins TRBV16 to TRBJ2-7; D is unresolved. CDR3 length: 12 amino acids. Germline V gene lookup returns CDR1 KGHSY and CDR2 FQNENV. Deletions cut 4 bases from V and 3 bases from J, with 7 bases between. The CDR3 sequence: CASSPNYYEQYF. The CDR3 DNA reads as TGTGCCAGCAGCCCGAACTACTACGAGCAGTACTTC.

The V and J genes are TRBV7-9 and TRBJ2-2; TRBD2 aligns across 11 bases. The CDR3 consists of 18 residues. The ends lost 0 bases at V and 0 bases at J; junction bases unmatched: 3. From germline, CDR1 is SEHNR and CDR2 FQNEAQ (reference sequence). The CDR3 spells CASSLALAGGPNTGELFF. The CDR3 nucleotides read TGTGCCAGCAGCTTAGCGCTAGCGGGGGGTCCGAACACCGGGGAGCTGTTTTTT.

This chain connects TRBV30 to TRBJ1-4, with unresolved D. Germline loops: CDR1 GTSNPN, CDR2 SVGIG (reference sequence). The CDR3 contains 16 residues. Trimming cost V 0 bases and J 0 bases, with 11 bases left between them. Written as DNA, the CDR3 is TGTGCCTGGAGTGTGGGTAGGCCTGCAACTAATGAAAAACTGTTTTTT. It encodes CAWSVGRPATNEKLFF.

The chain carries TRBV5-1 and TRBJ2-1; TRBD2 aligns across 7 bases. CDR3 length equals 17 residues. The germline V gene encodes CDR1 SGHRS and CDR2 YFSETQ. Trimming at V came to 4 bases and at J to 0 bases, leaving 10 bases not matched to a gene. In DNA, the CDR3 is TGCGCCAGCAGCCCGAAGTTAGCGGGCAGCTCCTACAATGAGCAGTTCTTC. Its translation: CASSPKLAGSSYNEQFF.

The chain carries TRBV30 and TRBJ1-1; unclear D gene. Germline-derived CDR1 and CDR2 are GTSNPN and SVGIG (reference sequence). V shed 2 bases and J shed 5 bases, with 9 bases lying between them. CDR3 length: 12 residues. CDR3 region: CAWSQVGTEAFF. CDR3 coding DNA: TGTGCCTGGAGTCAAGTGGGGACTGAAGCTTTCTTT.

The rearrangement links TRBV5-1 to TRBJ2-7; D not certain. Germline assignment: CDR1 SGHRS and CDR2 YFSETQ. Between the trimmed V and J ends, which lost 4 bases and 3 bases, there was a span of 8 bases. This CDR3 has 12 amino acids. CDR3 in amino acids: CASSSNYYEQYF. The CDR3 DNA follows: TGCGCCAGCAGCAGCAACTACTACGAGCAGTACTTC.

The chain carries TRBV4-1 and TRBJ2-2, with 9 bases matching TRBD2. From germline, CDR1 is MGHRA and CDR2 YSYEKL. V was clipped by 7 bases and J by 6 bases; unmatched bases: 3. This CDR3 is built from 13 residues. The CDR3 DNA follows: TGCGCCAGCACCCGCGGGGGGGCCGGGGAGCTGTTTTTT. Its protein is CASTRGGAGELFF.